Listed here are 25 T cell receptor beta chains from one sample, sequenced in a study of blood T cell repertoires in COVID-19. Produced via immunoSEQ multiplex PCR; TCRdb's table is partial and in-frame only. The data show some 250,000 clones, around 90% seen once. The source material was PBMCs or T cells enriched from blood (not recorded which). These receptors were collected from a human donor in a cohort exposed to, infected with or recovered from COVID-19 (not recorded which). The donor label of this sample is uncertain.

The chain couples TRBV7-9 to TRBJ2-1; 9 nucleotides match TRBD2. Germline V gene data show CDR1 as SEHNR and CDR2 as FQNEAQ (reference sequence). V shed 2 bases and J 8 bases; nucleotides not matched to a gene: 10. The CDR3 sequence is 16 residues long. CDR3 DNA: TGTGCCAGCAGCTTAACGGCAGCTAGCGGGGAAGATGAGCAGTTCTTC. Protein product: CASSLTAASGEDEQFF.

J is TRBJ1-4 and V is TRBV3-1 (or the pseudogene TRBV3-2), with D possibly being TRBD1 (6 bases). The CDR3 is 15 residues long. Germline V gives CDR1 LGHDT, CDR2 YNNKEL (reference sequence). The germline V and J ends were trimmed by 0 bases and 5 bases, with 10 bases remaining between them. The DNA of the CDR3 is TGTGCCAGCAGCCAAGAACGGACAGCAAATGAAAAACTGTTTTTT. This encodes CASSQERTANEKLFF.

This chain's CDR3 is CASSLGRGYLHF. CDR3 DNA: TGCGCCAGCAGCCTAGGGAGAGGGTACCTCCACTTT. The V and J genes are TRBV5-1 and TRBJ1-6; the D is unclear. Germline V lookup: CDR1 SGHRS, CDR2 YFSETQ. This CDR3 has 12 amino acids. Trimming took off 4 bases at V and 15 bases at J, with 14 bases between the two ends.

V and J are TRBV11-2 and TRBJ1-3, with 8 bases lining up with TRBD1. The CDR3 is made up of 15 amino acids. V was pared by 6 bases and J by 0 bases, with 4 bases of the junction left unmatched. The germline V gene has CDR1 SGHAT and CDR2 FQNNGV. The CDR3 nucleotides read TGTGCCAGCAGGGGACAGGCAGTCTCTGGAAACACCATATATTTT. Its translation is CASRGQAVSGNTIYF.

This sequence joins TRBV9 and TRBJ2-1; 13 bases map to TRBD2. Per germline, CDR1 SGDLS and CDR2 YYNGEE. V lost 0 bases, J lost 9 bases, and 12 bases stayed unmatched. The CDR3 has 18 residues. The CDR3 bases are TGTGCCAGCAGCGTAGGACTAGCGGGGGGCTTTTCGGCGCCTGAGCAGTTCTTC. Encoded protein: CASSVGLAGGFSAPEQFF.

The CDR3 reads CASSTPSGGTDTQYF. CDR3 sequence (DNA): TGTGCCAGCAGCACTCCTAGCGGGGGGACAGATACGCAGTATTTT. The rearrangement joins TRBV5-4 to TRBJ2-3; TRBD2 matches 11 bases. Losses at the gene ends were 4 bases for V and 3 bases for J; bases not matched to a gene: 4. This CDR3 is built from 15 residues. CDR1 is SGHNT and CDR2 is YYREEE in the germline V gene (reference sequence).

This clone was seen only once. This chain links TRBV5-6 with TRBJ1-2; 7 bases line up with TRBD1. This CDR3 spans 13 amino acids. V dropped 4 bases and J dropped 4; count of bases not matched to a gene: 4. In germline, CDR1 is SGHDT, CDR2 YYEEEE. This chain's CDR3 is CASSLYRGYGYTF. The CDR3 DNA reads as TGTGCCAGCAGCCTCTACAGGGGCTATGGCTACACCTTC.

The rearrangement joins TRBV7-2 to TRBJ1-1; the D is unclear. CDR3 length equals 12 residues. The V and J ends lost 5 bases and 8 bases respectively, with 12 bases between them. Germline V gene sequence: CDR1 SGHTA, CDR2 FQGNSA. The CDR3 loop reads CASSPRGVEAFF. As DNA, the CDR3 is TGTGCCAGCAGCCCTCGGGGAGTGGAAGCTTTCTTT.

This clone was recorded once. The J gene is TRBJ1-1, the V gene TRBV10-3; D is unclear. Germline CDR1 reads ENHRY; CDR2 reads SYGVKD. V was trimmed by 4 bases and J by 0 bases, leaving 9 bases between them. The CDR3 sequence is 14 residues long. CDR3 bases: TGTGCCATCAGTGCCCAAGCCCTGAACACTGAAGCTTTCTTT. Amino acids: CAISAQALNTEAFF.

This chain joins TRBV4-1 and TRBJ2-2; 7 nucleotides line up with TRBD1. The CDR3 consists of 15 residues. Per germline, CDR1 MGHRA and CDR2 YSYEKL. The ends lost 3 bases at V and 2 bases at J; junction bases unmatched: 3. CDR3 loop: CASSHRQGNTGELFF. Here the CDR3 DNA reads TGCGCCAGCAGCCACCGACAGGGCAACACCGGGGAGCTGTTTTTT.

J is TRBJ2-1 and V is TRBV24-1; no firm D call. The germline V and J ends were trimmed by 3 bases and 7 bases, with 6 bases remaining between them. Germline loops: CDR1 KGHDR, CDR2 SFDVKD. The CDR3 is 12 amino acids. Here the CDR3 reads CATSDDLNEQFF. The CDR3 DNA is TGTGCCACCAGTGATGATCTAAATGAGCAGTTCTTC.

J is TRBJ1-2 and V is TRBV18; D is possibly TRBD1 (5 bases). The CDR3 totals 16 residues. Per germline, CDR1 KGHSH and CDR2 LQKENI. Trimming left V 1 base short and J 7 bases short, with 19 bases between. The CDR3, as DNA: TGTGCCAGCTCACCACAGGAATATCCAGGGTTGTCTGGCTACACCTTC. It codes for CASSPQEYPGLSGYTF.

This sequence joins TRBV6-5 and TRBJ1-2; unclear D gene. There are 13 residues in the CDR3. The germline V gene encodes CDR1 MNHEY and CDR2 SVGAGI. Trimming took off 7 bases at V and 5 bases at J, with 14 bases between the two ends. CDR3 bases: TGTGCCAGCACCTCCGGCGGGCGTTATGGCTACACCTTC. As protein: CASTSGGRYGYTF.

V gene TRBV5-1 combines with J gene TRBJ2-1; 8 bases are shared with TRBD1. The J segment lost 3 bases and the V segment lost 7 bases, leaving 9 bases of the junction unmatched. The V gene's germline CDR1 is SGHRS and CDR2 YFSETQ. This CDR3 region has 15 residues. Here the CDR3 DNA reads TGCGCCAGCGAGGGGACAGGACTCTTCTACAATGAGCAGTTCTTC. This gives the protein CASEGTGLFYNEQFF. Full variable domain (outside the CDR3, taken from reference TRBV5-1 and TRBJ2-1): KAGVTQTPRYLIKTRGQQVTLSCSPISGHRSVSWYQQTPGQGLQFLFEYFSETQRNKGNFPGRFSGRQFSNSRSEMNVSTLELGDSALYLCASEGTGLFYNEQFFGPGTRLTVL.

The chain employs TRBV7-2 and TRBJ2-7; a weak D match, TRBD1 (6 bases). Germline CDR1 is SGHTA and CDR2 is FQGNSA. Trimming stripped 5 bases from V and 3 bases from J, with 14 bases between. The CDR3 spans 14 residues. CDR3 nucleotide sequence: TGTGCCAGCAGCGCCTTAACAGGGAACTACGAGCAGTACTTC. Its translation is CASSALTGNYEQYF.

The CDR3 region is CATSPGASTDTQYF. For the CDR3, the DNA is TGTGCCACCAGTCCGGGAGCTAGCACAGATACGCAGTATTTT. The chain couples TRBV24-1 to TRBJ2-3; D is possibly TRBD2 (6 bases). The V end was cut by 6 bases, the J end by 0 bases, with 9 bases between. This CDR3 has 14 residues. Germline CDR1 reads KGHDR; CDR2 reads SFDVKD.

V usage is TRBV30 and J usage is TRBJ2-7, with 7 positions matching TRBD1. V shed 1 base, J shed 0 bases, and the junction held 3 bases outside the gene matches. CDR1 and CDR2 (germline): GTSNPN, SVGIG (reference sequence). The CDR3 runs 14 residues. The CDR3 nucleotides are TGTGCCTGGAGTGAGGGACAGTTCTCCTACGAGCAGTACTTC. As protein: CAWSEGQFSYEQYF.

V is TRBV19 and J is TRBJ1-1; D not resolved. The V and J ends lost 9 bases and 3 bases respectively, with 20 bases between them. Germline V lookup: CDR1 LNHDA, CDR2 SQIVND (reference sequence). CDR3 length equals 15 residues. The CDR3 sequence is CASQGLGRTDTEAFF. The CDR3 coding sequence is TGTGCCAGCCAAGGGCTAGGGAGGACGGACACTGAAGCTTTCTTT.

The J gene is TRBJ1-1, the V gene TRBV13; D is possibly TRBD1 (5 bases). Germline-derived CDR1 and CDR2 are PRHDT and FYEKMQ (reference sequence). V lost 2 bases, J lost 1 base, and 5 bases lay in between. The CDR3 sequence is 13 residues long. CDR3 DNA: TGTGCCAGCAGCTTAAGGGGGAACACTGAAGCTTTCTTT. Translated, it gives CASSLRGNTEAFF. The full variable domain, its missing parts supplied by reference TRBV13 and TRBJ1-1, is AAGVIQSPRHLIKEKRETATLKCYPIPRHDTVYWYQQGPGQDPQFLISFYEKMQSDKGSIPDRFSAQQFSDYHSELNMSSLELGDSALYFCASSLRGNTEAFFGQGTRLTVV.

This chain's CDR3 is CASSQQGRDYGYTF. The DNA of the CDR3 is TGTGCCAGTAGCCAACAGGGTAGGGATTATGGCTACACCTTC. The chain uses TRBV19 and TRBJ1-2; possible D gene TRBD1, 6 bases. Germline-derived CDR1 and CDR2 are LNHDA and SQIVND (reference sequence). The V and J ends lost 6 bases and 5 bases respectively, with 16 bases between them. The CDR3 extends over 14 amino acids. The variable domain in full, completed from reference TRBV19 and TRBJ1-2, reads DGGITQSPKYLFRKEGQNVTLSCEQNLNHDAMYWYRQDPGQGLRLIYYSQIVNDFQKGDIAEGYSVSREKKESFPLTVTSAQKNPTAFYLCASSQQGRDYGYTFGSGTRLTVV.

J is TRBJ1-1 and V is TRBV19; TRBD1 aligns across 9 bases. V trimming: 4 bases; J trimming: 4 bases; junction bases outside the gene matches: 4. The germline CDR1 and CDR2 sequences are LNHDA and SQIVND (reference sequence). The CDR3 has 14 amino acids. CDR3: CASSKQGATTEAFF. The CDR3 nucleotides are TGTGCCAGTAGTAAACAGGGGGCGACCACTGAAGCTTTCTTT.

V gene TRBV25-1 combines with J gene TRBJ1-1, with 7 bases matching TRBD1. V lost 8 bases and J lost 5; bases outside the gene matches: 5. Germline CDR1 MGHDK, CDR2 SYGVNS. The CDR3 has 12 residues. CDR3 sequence (DNA): TGTGCCAGCTCCGACAGGGAAACTGAAGCTTTCTTT. Encoded protein: CASSDRETEAFF.

This clone was counted a single time. The chain employs TRBV12-3 or TRBV12-4 and TRBJ2-7; possibly TRBD1 for D (6 bases). The length of the CDR3 is 13 residues. Trimming took off 4 bases at V and 7 bases at J, with 14 bases between the two ends. The CDR3 DNA follows: TGTGCCAGCAGTTCGGCAGGGGATAATGAGCAGTACTTC. Encoded protein: CASSSAGDNEQYF.

This chain links TRBV7-9 with TRBJ2-5; D might be TRBD2 (5 bases). V lost 2 bases and J 2 bases, leaving 15 bases between the germline ends. CDR1 is SEHNR, CDR2 FQNEAQ, per germline (reference sequence). This CDR3 comprises 16 residues. The CDR3 loop reads CASSLLGELGQETQYF. Written as DNA, the CDR3 is TGTGCCAGCAGCTTACTCGGGGAACTGGGGCAAGAGACCCAGTACTTC.

This chain connects TRBV6-2 or TRBV6-3 to TRBJ1-4; weak D call: TRBD1 (6 bases). CDR3 length: 14 residues. Trimming cost V 5 bases and J 8 bases, with 15 bases left between them. Germline loops: CDR1 MNHEY, CDR2 SVGEGT. Here the CDR3 reads CASSDGQIGEKLFF. The CDR3 nucleotides read TGTGCCAGCAGTGACGGACAGATCGGGGAAAAACTGTTTTTT.